These 21 T cell receptor beta chains were sequenced from one sample in a study of T cells in Graves' hyperthyroidism and ophthalmopathy. The TCR beta CDR3 regions underwent amplification using RNA transcripts as the source. When the TCR CDR3 underwent first-round RT-PCR, the HTBI primer set was used. TCRdb called the multiplex PCR reads again in MiXCR, with one record for every CDR3 protein. The table includes roughly 520,000 distinct CDR3 sequences, around 22% detected once. The sequencing input was blood. The receptor set was obtained from a woman younger than 45 with Graves' ophthalmopathy.

V is TRBV12-3 or TRBV12-4 and J is TRBJ2-2; tentative D call: TRBD1 (7 bases). Trimming shortened V by 6 bases and J by 7 bases, and 15 bases separated the two germline ends. This CDR3 is built from 14 residues. Written as DNA, the CDR3 is TGTGCCAGCAGCGGGGGACAGTCTATCGGGGAGCTGTTTTTT. Translating gives CASSGGQSIGELFF.

The V gene is TRBV19, the J gene TRBJ1-1; TRBD1 aligns across 7 bases. V dropped 9 bases and J dropped 5; count of bases not matched to a gene: 9. Germline V gene data show CDR1 as LNHDA and CDR2 as SQIVND (reference sequence). The CDR3 is 13 residues long. The CDR3 sequence is CASLRQGRTEAFF. The DNA for the CDR3 is TGTGCCAGCTTAAGACAGGGTAGGACTGAAGCTTTCTTT.

This chain uses TRBV6-5 with TRBJ1-2; 9 nucleotides line up with TRBD1. Germline V gene lookup returns CDR1 MNHEY and CDR2 SVGAGI. V was pared by 7 bases and J by 4 bases, with 10 bases of the junction left unmatched. The CDR3 sequence is 15 residues long. The CDR3 is CASMLQGATFYGYTF. In nucleotides, the CDR3 is TGTGCCAGCATGTTACAGGGGGCAACCTTCTATGGCTACACCTTC.

The chain recombines TRBV11-1 with TRBJ2-7; 8 nucleotides line up with TRBD2. The CDR3 runs 16 residues. V gave up 5 bases and J gave up 0 bases; unmatched junction bases: 9. Germline V lookup: CDR1 SGHAT, CDR2 FQDESV (reference sequence). In DNA, the CDR3 is TGTGCCAGCAGCCGGGGGGGGCCTATAAGCTCCTACGAGCAGTACTTC. Protein sequence: CASSRGGPISSYEQYF.

This clonotype was seen only a few times. The chain combines TRBV11-2 with TRBJ2-7; the D is unclear. The CDR3 has 15 amino acids. The germline CDR1 and CDR2 sequences are SGHAT and FQNNGV. V dropped 1 base and J dropped 2 bases, with 12 bases sitting between them. The CDR3 spells CASSLGYTLTYEQYF. CDR3 in DNA: TGTGCCAGCAGCTTAGGTTACACCTTAACCTACGAGCAGTACTTC.

V usage is TRBV6-2 or TRBV6-3 and J usage is TRBJ2-7, with TRBD2 matching over 12 bases. The germline gives CDR1 MNHEY, CDR2 SVGEGT. The CDR3 runs 14 residues. The V and J ends lost 5 bases and 3 bases, in that order; junction bases with no gene match: 2. CDR3 in amino acids: CASSRTSGIYEQYF. The CDR3 nucleotides read TGTGCCAGCAGTCGGACTAGCGGGATCTACGAGCAGTACTTC.

This clonotype came up many times. The chain combines TRBV20-1 with TRBJ2-7, with D tentatively TRBD1 (6 bases). CDR1 is DFQATT, CDR2 SNEGSKA, per germline (reference sequence). Trimming cost V 6 bases and J 5 bases, with 14 bases left between them. The CDR3 consists of 12 residues. Here the CDR3 DNA reads TGCAGTGCCCCGGGACCAGGGGACGAGCAGTACTTC. As protein: CSAPGPGDEQYF.

The CDR3, as DNA: TGCAGTGCTAGCTTAGGGGGCAGAGGGACTGAAGCTTTCTTT. Protein sequence: CSASLGGRGTEAFF. This chain uses TRBV20-1 with TRBJ1-1; TRBD1 aligns across 7 bases. Trimming removed 3 bases from V and 5 bases from J; junction bases left unmatched: 9. Per the germline V gene, CDR1 is DFQATT and CDR2 is SNEGSKA (reference sequence). The CDR3 totals 14 residues.

Only a few counts were recorded for this clonotype. The chain couples TRBV6-2 or TRBV6-3 to TRBJ1-5, with 7 bases identical to TRBD1. CDR3 length: 13 amino acids. Germline values: CDR1 MNHEY, CDR2 SVGEGT. The junction had 5 bases not matched to a gene; V was cut back by 6 bases and J by 6 bases. The CDR3 protein is CASRTGAIQPQHF. For the CDR3, the DNA is TGTGCCAGCAGAACAGGGGCGATTCAGCCCCAGCATTTT.

The chain uses TRBV7-6 and TRBJ1-1, with TRBD1 as a possible D gene (6 bases). This CDR3 contains 14 residues. Deletions cut 4 bases from V and 1 base from J, with 10 bases between. Germline CDR1 SGHVS, CDR2 FNYEAQ. The CDR3 bases are TGTGCCAGCAGCTCGGGACACAGGAACACTGAAGCTTTCTTT. Translated, it gives CASSSGHRNTEAFF.

The chain employs TRBV6-5 and TRBJ1-2; 7 bases are shared with TRBD1. CDR1 MNHEY and CDR2 SVGAGI come from the germline V gene. This CDR3 is built from 15 residues. J lost 9 bases, V lost 0 bases, and 10 bases had no gene match. The CDR3 bases are TGTGCCAGCAGTTACTCGAGAAACAGGGGAGAGAGCTACACCTTC. It is translated as CASSYSRNRGESYTF.

At least ten counts were recorded for this clonotype. The chain combines TRBV10-3 with TRBJ2-7, with TRBD1 matching over 9 bases. Germline V gene sequence: CDR1 ENHRY, CDR2 SYGVKD. The length of the CDR3 is 14 residues. V lost 6 bases to trimming and J lost 2 bases; unmatched junction nucleotides: 5. CDR3 nucleotides: TGTGCCATCAGCGGGACAGGGCAGACCTACGAGCAGTACTTC. Its translation: CAISGTGQTYEQYF.

This clonotype was counted at least ten times. The chain links TRBV5-1 to TRBJ2-7; possible D gene TRBD1, 5 bases. Germline lookup yields CDR1 SGHRS and CDR2 YFSETQ. This CDR3 has 13 amino acids. V was clipped by 0 bases and J by 6 bases, with 10 bases between them. The CDR3 DNA sequence: TGCGCCAGCAGCTTGGACAGGAGTCCCGAGCAGTACTTC. This sequence encodes CASSLDRSPEQYF.

This clonotype was counted at least ten times. The genes are TRBV6-1 and TRBJ2-5; no clear D. Germline V gene data show CDR1 as MNHNS and CDR2 as SASEGT. Trimming stripped 1 base from V and 5 bases from J, with 8 bases between. The CDR3 sequence is 13 residues long. The CDR3 DNA follows: TGTGCCAGCAGTGAAGGATTTCGGGAGACCCAGTACTTC. This sequence encodes CASSEGFRETQYF.

This clonotype was recorded a few times. This chain uses TRBV2 with TRBJ1-2, with 11 bases identical to TRBD1. Germline V gene data show CDR1 as SNHLY and CDR2 as FYNNEI. Germline trimming cut 11 bases from V and 0 bases from J; bases unmatched to any gene: 8. This CDR3 is 15 amino acids long. This CDR3 reads CACGQGASTNYGYTF. DNA of the CDR3: TGTGCCTGCGGACAGGGGGCCTCCACTAACTATGGCTACACCTTC.

This clonotype was observed many times. The rearrangement uses TRBV7-3 and TRBJ1-2; 7 bases line up with TRBD1. Germline loops: CDR1 SGHTA, CDR2 FQGTGA. The CDR3 is 15 amino acids. The J segment lost 8 bases and the V segment lost 4 bases, leaving 13 bases of the junction unmatched. The CDR3 loop is CASSSGQGDLGGYTF. CDR3 DNA: TGTGCCAGCAGCTCGGGGCAGGGGGACCTTGGAGGCTACACCTTC.

This clonotype was observed many times. The CDR3 DNA sequence: TGCAGTGCGCTCACCCCCGGGACTCCCAACGAGCAGTACTTC. Translating gives CSALTPGTPNEQYF. The chain joins TRBV20-1 to TRBJ2-7; tentative D call: TRBD2 (6 bases). Germline V lookup: CDR1 DFQATT, CDR2 SNEGSKA (reference sequence). The CDR3 extends over 14 amino acids. V lost 6 bases and J lost 5, with 20 bases in between.

This clonotype appeared a single time. This chain uses TRBV2 with TRBJ1-1; TRBD1 is a possible D gene (5 bases). Germline V lookup: CDR1 SNHLY, CDR2 FYNNEI. The CDR3 runs to 14 residues. V was cut by 7 bases and J by 4 bases, with 16 bases left in between. CDR3 loop: CASNAGEGPTEAFF. The CDR3 coding sequence is TGTGCCAGCAACGCGGGAGAGGGGCCCACTGAAGCTTTCTTT.

This clonotype came up a few times. The chain links TRBV5-1 to TRBJ1-6, with D possibly matching TRBD1 (6 bases). CDR1 is SGHRS and CDR2 is YFSETQ in the germline V gene. This CDR3 is 14 amino acids long. Trimming took 2 bases from V and 7 from J, leaving 10 bases between them. The CDR3 nucleotides are TGCGCCAGCAGCTTTTCAGGGGCCAATTCACCCCTCCACTTT. Translated, it gives CASSFSGANSPLHF.

This clonotype was counted many times. The genes are TRBV12-3 or TRBV12-4 and TRBJ1-2; D call uncertain. V was cut by 3 bases and J by 5 bases, with 10 bases left in between. The CDR3 is made up of 13 amino acids. In DNA form, the CDR3 reads TGTGCCAGCAGTTTTAGGGCGGCTTATGGCTACACCTTC. This codes for CASSFRAAYGYTF.

This clonotype was detected ten times or more. This chain uses TRBV27 with TRBJ1-5, with D possibly matching TRBD1 (6 bases). Germline V CDR1 and CDR2: MNHEY, SMNVEV (reference sequence). This CDR3 contains 17 residues. The ends were cut back, 8 bases at V and 0 bases at J, with 20 bases in the middle. CDR3 DNA: TGTGCCAGCCGGCCAGGACAGCAGGCGTATAGCAATCAGCCCCAGCATTTT. Amino acids: CASRPGQQAYSNQPQHF.